Listed below are T cell receptor beta chains from one sample, sequenced in a study of identical twins. TCRdb re-derived calls from the 5' RACE reads in MiXCR, one entry per CDR3 protein. The table records approximately 700,000 distinct CDR3 sequences, about 18% of them present only once. This sample also belongs to another study, concerning T cells expressing NK-cell markers.

The specimen sequenced was PBMCs. Receptors were obtained from a young woman in good health. Each CDR3 is given with its conserved first and last residue. The order of the fields is CDR3 protein, CDR3 DNA, clone size, J gene, V gene, D gene. The D gene is left open where the match is weak. Clone size is shown for a subset of rows, as once, few, many or a class of expanded clone.

CASSARLRSYGYTF | TGTGCCAGCAGTGCTAGATTACGCTCCTATGGCTACACCTTC | few | TRBJ1-2 | TRBV12-3/TRBV12-4 | NA
CASSLTPIQETQYF | TGTGCCAGCAGCTTAACCCCGATACAAGAGACCCAGTACTTC | few | TRBJ2-5 | TRBV7-8 | NA
CATSRDRGREIGKLFF | TGTGCCACCAGCAGAGACAGGGGGCGGGAAATCGGAAAACTGTTTTTT | few | TRBJ1-4 | TRBV15 | TRBD1
CAIKVQETQYF | TGTGCCATCAAGGTGCAAGAGACCCAGTACTTC | NA | TRBJ2-5 | TRBV10-3 | NA
CASSLRLAGAGESYNEQFF | TGTGCCAGCAGCCTACGACTAGCGGGAGCTGGAGAGTCCTACAATGAGCAGTTCTTC | NA | TRBJ2-1 | TRBV11-2 | TRBD2
CASSRDRGQSLKAEAFF | TGTGCCAGCAGCCGGGACAGGGGGCAAAGCTTGAAGGCTGAAGCTTTCTTT | NA | TRBJ1-1 | TRBV7-8 | TRBD1
CSAEGGTNQPQHF | TGCAGTGCAGAGGGCGGAACTAATCAGCCCCAGCATTTT | many | TRBJ1-5 | TRBV20-1 | NA
CASSLYRSLGEEQYF | TGTGCCAGCAGTCTATACAGGAGCCTAGGGGAAGAGCAGTACTTC | NA | TRBJ2-7 | TRBV27 | NA
CASSLRGPRNEQFF | TGTGCCAGCAGCTTGCGGGGGCCCCGCAATGAGCAGTTCTTC | NA | TRBJ2-1 | TRBV11-3 | NA
CASSPSGNSPLHF | TGTGCCAGCAGCCCGTCGGGTAATTCACCCCTCCACTTT | NA | TRBJ1-6 | TRBV2 | NA
CASSNRQGGSEAFF | TGTGCCAGCAGTAATAGACAGGGTGGATCTGAAGCTTTCTTT | NA | TRBJ1-1 | TRBV12-3/TRBV12-4 | TRBD1
CASSHGRAGEFDTQYF | TGTGCCAGCAGCCACGGGAGGGCCGGAGAATTTGATACGCAGTATTTT | few | TRBJ2-3 | TRBV7-9 | TRBD2
CAISSVAEAFF | TGTGCCATCAGTTCAGTGGCAGAAGCTTTCTTT | NA | TRBJ1-1 | TRBV10-3 | NA
CASSPGSGTRNTEAFF | TGTGCCAGCAGCCCGGGGTCCGGGACAAGAAACACTGAAGCTTTCTTT | few | TRBJ1-1 | TRBV7-3 | NA
CASSYGLVGTDTQYF | TGTGCCAGCAGTTACGGCCTAGTCGGCACAGATACGCAGTATTTT | few | TRBJ2-3 | TRBV6-5 | NA
CASSESLSGEQFF | TGTGCCAGCAGTGAATCCCTTTCCGGGGAGCAGTTCTTC | few | TRBJ2-1 | TRBV25-1 | NA
CASSQEWREHYEQYF | TGTGCCAGCAGCCAAGAATGGCGGGAGCACTACGAGCAGTACTTC | few | TRBJ2-7 | TRBV4-2 | TRBD2
CASSLPGTQTDTQYF | TGCGCCAGCAGCCTTCCGGGGACACAAACAGATACGCAGTATTTT | few | TRBJ2-3 | TRBV5-1 | NA
CASRVQGAGELFF | TGTGCCAGCAGAGTACAGGGTGCCGGGGAGCTGTTTTTT | NA | TRBJ2-2 | TRBV12-3/TRBV12-4 | NA